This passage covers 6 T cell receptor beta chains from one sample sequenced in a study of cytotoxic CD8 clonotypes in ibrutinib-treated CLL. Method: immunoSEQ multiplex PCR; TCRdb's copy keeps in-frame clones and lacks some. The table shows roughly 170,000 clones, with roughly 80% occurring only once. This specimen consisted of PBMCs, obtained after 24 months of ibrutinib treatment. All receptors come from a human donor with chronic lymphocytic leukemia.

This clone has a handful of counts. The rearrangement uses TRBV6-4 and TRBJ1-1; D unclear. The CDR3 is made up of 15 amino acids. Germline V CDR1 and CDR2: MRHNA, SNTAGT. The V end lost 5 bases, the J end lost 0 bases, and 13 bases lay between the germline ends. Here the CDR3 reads CASSTAYGLNTEAFF. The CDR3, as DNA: TGTGCCAGCAGTACGGCATATGGTTTGAACACTGAAGCTTTCTTT.

The CDR3 nucleotides read TGTGCCAGCAGCCCCGGACGCCTGTTTAAAGCTTTCTTT. Translated, it gives CASSPGRLFKAFF. V is TRBV7-2 and J is TRBJ1-1; D gene unclear. Germline loops: CDR1 SGHTA, CDR2 FQGNSA. Trimming removed 5 bases from V and 9 bases from J, with 16 bases in between. CDR3 length: 13 residues.

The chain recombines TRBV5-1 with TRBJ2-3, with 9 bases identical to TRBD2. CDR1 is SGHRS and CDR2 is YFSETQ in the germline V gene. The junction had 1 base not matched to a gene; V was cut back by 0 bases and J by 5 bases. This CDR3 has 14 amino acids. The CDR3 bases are TGCGCCAGCAGCTTGGTAGCGGGAGAAGATACGCAGTATTTT. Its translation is CASSLVAGEDTQYF.

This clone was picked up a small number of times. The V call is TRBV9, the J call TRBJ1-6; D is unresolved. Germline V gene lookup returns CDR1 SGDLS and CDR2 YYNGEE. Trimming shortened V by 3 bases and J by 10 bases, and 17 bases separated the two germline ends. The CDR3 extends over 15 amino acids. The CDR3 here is CASSEVGGIGSPLHF. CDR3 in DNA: TGTGCCAGCAGCGAAGTGGGTGGCATAGGGTCACCCCTCCACTTT.

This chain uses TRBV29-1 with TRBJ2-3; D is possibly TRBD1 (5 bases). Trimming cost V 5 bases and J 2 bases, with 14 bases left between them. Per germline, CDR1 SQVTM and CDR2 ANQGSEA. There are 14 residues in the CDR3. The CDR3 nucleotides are TGCAGCGTTCGTTCCGGACAACCCACAGATACGCAGTATTTT. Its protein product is CSVRSGQPTDTQYF.

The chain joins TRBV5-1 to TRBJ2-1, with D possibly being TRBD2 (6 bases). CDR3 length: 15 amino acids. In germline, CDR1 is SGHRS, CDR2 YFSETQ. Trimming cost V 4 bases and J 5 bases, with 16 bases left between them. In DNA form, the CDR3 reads TGCGCCAGCAGCACGGACCCGGGACTGCACAATGAGCAGTTCTTC. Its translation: CASSTDPGLHNEQFF.